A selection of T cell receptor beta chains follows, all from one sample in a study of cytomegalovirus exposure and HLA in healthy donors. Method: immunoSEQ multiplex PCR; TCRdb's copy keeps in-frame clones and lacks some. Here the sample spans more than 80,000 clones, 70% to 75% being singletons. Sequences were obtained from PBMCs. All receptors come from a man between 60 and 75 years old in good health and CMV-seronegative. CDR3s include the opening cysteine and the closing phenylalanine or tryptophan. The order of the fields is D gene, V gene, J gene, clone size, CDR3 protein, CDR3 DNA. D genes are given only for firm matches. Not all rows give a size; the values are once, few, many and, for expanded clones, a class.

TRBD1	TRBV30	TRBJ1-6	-	CAWSVGTGHRSNF	TGTGCCTGGAGTGTGGGGACAGGGCATCGGTCTAATTTT
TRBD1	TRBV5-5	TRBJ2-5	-	CATSDRQETQYF	TGTGCCACTTCGGACAGGCAAGAGACCCAGTACTTC
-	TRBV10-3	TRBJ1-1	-	CAISPSGGGGTEAFF	TGTGCCATCAGTCCCTCGGGGGGGGGCGGCACTGAAGCTTTCTTT
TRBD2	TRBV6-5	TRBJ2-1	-	CASSRLAGGNEQFF	TGTGCCAGCAGTAGACTAGCGGGGGGCAATGAGCAGTTCTTC
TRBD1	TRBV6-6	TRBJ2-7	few	CASSYGDRAYEQYF	TGTGCCAGCAGTTATGGGGACAGGGCTTACGAGCAGTACTTC
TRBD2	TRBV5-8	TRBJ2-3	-	CASHVISGF	TGTGCCAGCCACGTCATTAGCGGGTTT
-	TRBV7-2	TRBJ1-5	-	CASSFGGGQPQHF	TGTGCCAGCAGCTTTGGGGGCGGTCAGCCCCAGCATTTT
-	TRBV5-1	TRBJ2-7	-	CASSSGLEDEQYF	TGCGCCAGCAGCTCGGGACTGGAGGACGAGCAGTACTTC
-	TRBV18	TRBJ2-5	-	CASSPPTGLGKETQYF	TGTGCCAGCTCACCTCCTACAGGGCTGGGTAAAGAGACCCAGTACTTC
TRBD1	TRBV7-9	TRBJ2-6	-	CASSGTGTGPGANVLTF	TGTGCCAGCAGCGGCACCGGGACAGGGCCTGGGGCCAACGTCCTGACTTTC
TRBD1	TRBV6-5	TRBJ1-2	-	CASTLDRGRGYTF	TGTGCCAGCACCCTAGACAGGGGGCGAGGCTACACCTTC
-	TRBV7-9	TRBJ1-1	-	CSSSRGATGDAFF	TGTTCCAGCAGCCGGGGGGCCACGGGAGACGCTTTCTTT
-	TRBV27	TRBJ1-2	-	CASSLSSQGWVTSPGYTF	TGTGCCAGCAGTTTATCGAGTCAGGGATGGGTTACGTCGCCGGGCTACACCTTC
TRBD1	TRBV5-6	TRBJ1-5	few	CASSLGTGQNQPQHF	TGTGCCAGCAGCTTGGGGACAGGACAGAATCAGCCCCAGCATTTT
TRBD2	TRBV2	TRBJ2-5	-	CASSDPRGAWETQYF	TGTGCCAGCAGTGATCCGCGGGGGGCCTGGGAGACCCAGTACTTC
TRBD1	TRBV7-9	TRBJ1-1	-	CSSSPSGTGDTEAFF	TGTTCCAGCAGCCCCTCAGGGACAGGGGACACTGAAGCTTTCTTT
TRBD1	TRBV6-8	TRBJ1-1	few	CASRDWDRRKNTEAFF	TGTGCCAGCAGAGACTGGGACAGGCGGAAGAACACTGAAGCTTTCTTT
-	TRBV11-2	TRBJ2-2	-	CASSLGLRRVAGELFF	TGTGCCAGCAGCTTAGGGTTAAGGCGGGTGGCCGGGGAGCTGTTTTTT
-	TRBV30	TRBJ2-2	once	CASEAGELFF	TGTGCTTCCGAGGCCGGGGAGCTGTTTTTT
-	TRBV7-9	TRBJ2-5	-	CASTLEWAGETQYF	TGTGCCAGCACGCTAGAGTGGGCAGGGGAGACCCAGTACTTC
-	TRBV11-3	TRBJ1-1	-	CASSQAPNTEAFF	TGTGCCAGCAGCCAGGCCCCGAACACTGAAGCTTTCTTT
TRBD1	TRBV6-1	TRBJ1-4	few	CASSGTGGREKLFF	TGTGCCAGCAGCGGAACAGGGGGTCGGGAAAAACTGTTTTTT
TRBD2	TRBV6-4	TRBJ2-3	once	CASRGLAGGPSEQYF	TGTGCCAGCAGGGGACTAGCGGGGGGCCCCTCGGAGCAGTATTTT
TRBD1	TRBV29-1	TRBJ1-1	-	CSVADRGTEAFF	TGCAGCGTTGCGGACAGGGGCACTGAAGCTTTCTTT
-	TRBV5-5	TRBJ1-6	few	CASSLGGDGYNSPLHF	TGTGCCAGCAGCTTGGGAGGTGACGGTTATAATTCACCCCTCCACTTT
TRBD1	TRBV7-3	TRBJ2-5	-	CASSPQGVLGETQYF	TGTGCCAGCAGCCCCCAGGGGGTATTAGGAGAGACCCAGTACTTC
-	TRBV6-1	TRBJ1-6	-	CASSSYRGGSPLHF	TGTGCCAGCAGTTCTTACCGGGGGGGGTCACCCCTCCACTTT
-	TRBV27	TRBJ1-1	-	CASRGEGRGATEAFF	TGTGCCAGCAGGGGGGAGGGACGAGGGGCCACTGAAGCTTTCTTT